The clone carrying this T cell receptor beta chain has a count of ten or more. Indicated time point: newly diagnosed GD, antithyroid drugs for less than 3 months. Scientists built the TCR library using RNA that was extracted from PBMCs. Germline V gene lookup returns CDR1 SEHNR and CDR2 FQNEAQ (reference sequence). CDR3 length: 15 residues. J lost 4 bases, V lost 1 base, and 3 bases had no gene match. The data were obtained in a study of regulatory T cells in long-lasting Graves disease. With iRepertoire HTBI primers and Arm-PCR of CDR3 regions, TCR beta libraries were built. From the multiplex PCR reads, TCRdb called clonotypes with MiXCR, one entry per CDR3 protein. In the table there are 400,000 to 500,000 distinct CDR3 sequences, about 15% of which are singletons. This sample also appeared in a second study, on T cells in Graves' hyperthyroidism and ophthalmopathy.

The source is a woman between 50 and 59 years old with Graves disease. The sample in question was peripheral blood mononuclear cells (PBMCs), obtained at new diagnosis, from a patient treated with antithyroid drugs. The J gene is TRBJ2-5, the V gene TRBV7-9, with 10 bases aligning to TRBD2. This chain's CDR3 is CASSLVRLAGETQYF. The CDR3 DNA reads as TGTGCCAGCAGCTTAGTACGACTAGCGGGAGAGACCCAGTACTTC.